These T cell receptor beta chains were read from a single sample in a study of cytomegalovirus exposure and HLA in healthy donors. Libraries were prepared by immunoSEQ multiplex PCR; TCRdb keeps only in-frame clonotypes and omits some of them. The data show about 88,000 clones, about nine tenths seen once. Input material: PBMCs. All receptors derive from a man between 18 and 35 years old in good health and CMV-seronegative. Both conserved end residues are part of each CDR3. D genes are given only for firm matches. Not all rows give a size; the values are once, few, many and, for expanded clones, a class.

TRBV19	TRBJ1-2	NA	once	TGTGCCAGTAGTAGGAAGAACGGCGGTAACTATGGCTACACCTTC	CASSRKNGGNYGYTF
TRBV28	TRBJ2-7	TRBD2	NA	TGTGCCAGCAGGAAAAGCGGGAGCCGTTACGAGCAGTACTTC	CASRKSGSRYEQYF
TRBV28	TRBJ1-2	NA	NA	TGTGCCAGCAATCTCGGGAGCAACTATGGCTACACCTTC	CASNLGSNYGYTF
TRBV11-2	TRBJ2-7	NA	NA	TGTGCCAGCAGCTTCCGGGATCGCGAGCAGTACTTC	CASSFRDREQYF
TRBV7-9	TRBJ1-2	TRBD1	NA	TGTGCCAGCACCGCGGACAGGGGCTTATCTAACTATGGCTACACCTTC	CASTADRGLSNYGYTF
TRBV29-1	TRBJ2-5	NA	NA	TGCAGCGTTGTCACCGACAGGTTCCAAGAGACCCAGTACTTC	CSVVTDRFQETQYF
TRBV30	TRBJ1-5	NA	NA	TGTGCCTGGAACCCGAGCGGAACCAATCAGCCCCAGCATTTT	CAWNPSGTNQPQHF
TRBV5-1	TRBJ2-7	TRBD1	NA	TGCGCCAGCAGCCCCGGGACAGGGGGCTACGAGCAGTACTTC	CASSPGTGGYEQYF
TRBV18	TRBJ1-1	NA	NA	TGTGCCAGCTCGCAGGGGTGGAACACTGAAGCTTTCTTT	CASSQGWNTEAFF
TRBV7-6	TRBJ2-7	TRBD1	NA	TGTGCCAGCAGCTTAGGTTCCGGGACAGGGATTCTCGAGCAGTACTTC	CASSLGSGTGILEQYF
TRBV15	TRBJ2-3	TRBD2	once	TGTGCCACCAGCAGAGGATTGGGTCGGGTTGCGGGAGGGGATACGCAGTATTTT	CATSRGLGRVAGGDTQYF
TRBV5-4	TRBJ2-3	TRBD2	NA	TGTGCCAGCAGCTCCGGACTAGCGGGACCCGGCACAGATACGCAGTATTTT	CASSSGLAGPGTDTQYF
TRBV5-1	TRBJ2-1	NA	once	TGCGCCTCCCTCCCCGGAGAGGGAAACTACAATGAGCAGTTCTTC	CASLPGEGNYNEQFF
TRBV7-2	TRBJ1-1	NA	NA	TGTGCCAGCAGCTTACAGAAGAACACTGAAGCTTTCTTT	CASSLQKNTEAFF
TRBV28	TRBJ1-2	TRBD1	NA	TGTGCCAGCAGTTTACCCCAATTGGACAGGCCCTATGGCTACACCTTC	CASSLPQLDRPYGYTF
TRBV7-9	TRBJ2-1	NA	once	TGTGCCAGCAGCTTCGGGGAGAGCTCCTACAATGAGCAGTTCTTC	CASSFGESSYNEQFF
TRBV5-1	TRBJ2-1	NA	NA	TGCGCCAGCAGCCTAGATTACTCCTACAATGAGCAGTTCTTC	CASSLDYSYNEQFF
TRBV2	TRBJ2-7	TRBD1	NA	TGTGCCAGCAGTCGGGACAGGGGGCGGGTCGAGCAGTACTTC	CASSRDRGRVEQYF
TRBV6-5	TRBJ1-2	NA	NA	TGTGCCAGCAGTTTGAGTAAGGAGAACTATGGCTACACCTTC	CASSLSKENYGYTF
TRBV7-2	TRBJ2-1	NA	NA	TGTGCCAGCAGCTTAGCTGTCCTCCCGAGTCGCAATGAGCAGTTCTTC	CASSLAVLPSRNEQFF
TRBV5-4	TRBJ1-2	NA	NA	TGTGCCAGCAGCTTGGGTTCTGGGAGCTCCGGCGGCTACACCTTC	CASSLGSGSSGGYTF
TRBV7-2	TRBJ1-4	TRBD1	NA	TGTGCCAGCAGCGCGACAGGGGCCACAACTAATGAAAAACTGTTTTTT	CASSATGATTNEKLFF
TRBV5-4	TRBJ2-3	TRBD1	NA	TGTGCCAGCAGCTTTCCCACCGGCCAGGGGGAAGCGCAGTATTTT	CASSFPTGQGEAQYF
TRBV9	TRBJ2-1	NA	NA	TGTGCCAGCAGCTTACACCTGGAATTCCTAGATGAGCAGTTCTTC	CASSLHLEFLDEQFF
TRBV11-3	TRBJ2-7	NA	NA	TGTGCCCTCCGCGGTGGGGAGGCTTCCTACGAGCAGTACTTC	CALRGGEASYEQYF
TRBV5-6	TRBJ2-5	TRBD1	NA	TGTGCCAGCAGCTCGGGACAGGGGGTGAAGACCCAGTACTTC	CASSSGQGVKTQYF
TRBV5-1	TRBJ2-7	TRBD2	NA	TGCGCCAGCAGCTCACCGGGACTAGATGTCTACGAGCAGTACTTC	CASSSPGLDVYEQYF
TRBV5-6	TRBJ1-1	NA	NA	TGTGCCAGCAGCTTGTCATTCAGGGCCCTTGAAGCTTTCTTT	CASSLSFRALEAFF
TRBV7-2	TRBJ2-1	TRBD2	NA	TGTGCCAGCAGCGCAAGCAAGACTAGCCACTCCTACAATGAGCAGTTCTTC	CASSASKTSHSYNEQFF
TRBV6-1	TRBJ2-7	TRBD2	NA	TGTGCCAGCAGTCCTAGGACTAGCGGGAGTAGCGAGCAGTACTTC	CASSPRTSGSSEQYF
TRBV29-1	TRBJ2-7	TRBD2	once	TGCAGCGTTGCTAGCGGTGCCTACGAGCAGTACTTC	CSVASGAYEQYF
TRBV7-9	TRBJ1-2	NA	NA	TGTGCCAGCAGCTTACCAATTGTGCGGGGGGGCGGCAACTATGGCTACACCTTC	CASSLPIVRGGGNYGYTF
TRBV7-9	TRBJ2-7	TRBD2	NA	TGTGCCAGCAGCTTAAGGGGACTAGCGGGATGGTACGAGCAGTACTTC	CASSLRGLAGWYEQYF
TRBV7-6	TRBJ2-1	NA	NA	TGTGCCAGCAGCTTAGCTGCGAGCGGTGAGCAGTTCTTC	CASSLAASGEQFF
TRBV5-1	TRBJ1-2	TRBD1	NA	TGCGCCAGCAGCTTGGGGGACAGGGGCTATGGCTACACCTTC	CASSLGDRGYGYTF
TRBV5-4	TRBJ2-7	TRBD1	NA	TGTGCCAGCAGCCCGCGGGGACAGGAAATATCCTACGAGCAGTACTTC	CASSPRGQEISYEQYF
TRBV18	TRBJ2-5	TRBD1	NA	TGTGCCAGCTCATCAAATCCGGGACAGGGAGAGACCCAGTACTTC	CASSSNPGQGETQYF
TRBV28	TRBJ2-1	TRBD2	NA	TGTGCCGGTAGACGCACTAGGACTAGCGGAGTCAATGAGCAGTTCTTC	CAGRRTRTSGVNEQFF
TRBV9	TRBJ2-5	TRBD2	NA	TGTGCCAGCAGCGACGACGGACTAGCGGGAAAAGAGACCCAGTACTTC	CASSDDGLAGKETQYF
TRBV7-8	TRBJ2-1	TRBD2	NA	TGTGCCAGCAGCTTGAGGCTAGCGGGAGATGAGCAGTTCTTC	CASSLRLAGDEQFF
TRBV29-1	TRBJ2-2	TRBD1	NA	TGCAGCGTGAGGACAGGGTCCGGGGAGCTGTTTTTT	CSVRTGSGELFF
TRBV9	TRBJ2-3	NA	NA	TGTGCCAGCACTAGACTACTTAGCACAGATACGCAGTATTTT	CASTRLLSTDTQYF
TRBV6-4	TRBJ2-7	TRBD1	NA	TGTGCCAGCAGTGACAGGACAGGGTCAGAAGACGAGCAGTACTTC	CASSDRTGSEDEQYF
TRBV18	TRBJ1-2	TRBD1	NA	TGTGCCAGCTCACCCGTCCCGGGACAGGGGCCAGCTAACTATGGCTACACCTTC	CASSPVPGQGPANYGYTF
TRBV7-9	TRBJ2-7	TRBD1	NA	TGTGCCAGCACTAATTTCGGGAGAGGACAGGGGAGGAATCCCTACGAGCAGTACTTC	CASTNFGRGQGRNPYEQYF
TRBV15	TRBJ2-1	NA	NA	TGTGCCACCAGCAGACCCGGGACTCACAATGAGCAGTTCTTC	CATSRPGTHNEQFF
TRBV5-4	TRBJ1-1	NA	NA	TGTGCCAGCAGCTTCCGGGGTCCCGCCGAAGCTTTCTTT	CASSFRGPAEAFF
TRBV18	TRBJ2-7	NA	NA	TGTGCCAGCTCACCACCAGGGAGCTCCTACGAGCAGTACTTC	CASSPPGSSYEQYF
TRBV6-5	TRBJ1-1	TRBD1	NA	TGTGCCAGCAGTTACGCGACTGGGACAGGGAACACTGAAGCTTTCTTT	CASSYATGTGNTEAFF
TRBV10-3	TRBJ2-7	TRBD2	NA	TGTGCCATCAGTGAGTCGGGACTAGCGGGGTTTACAGCTAACGAGCAGTACTTC	CAISESGLAGFTANEQYF
TRBV9	TRBJ1-1	TRBD1	once	TGTGCCAGCAGCGTGACAGGGGCGGCTGAAGCTTTCTTT	CASSVTGAAEAFF
TRBV27	TRBJ2-2	NA	NA	TGTGCCAGCAGTTTCGGCCAGGGGATGACCGGGGAGCTGTTTTTT	CASSFGQGMTGELFF
TRBV14	TRBJ2-1	TRBD2	NA	TGTGCCAGCAGCCAAATGGTAGCGGGAGCATTCTCCTACAATGAGCAGTTCTTC	CASSQMVAGAFSYNEQFF
TRBV5-4	TRBJ2-6	NA	NA	TGTGCCAGCAGCCTGCCCAGGGGGGCTGGGGCCAACGTCCTGACTTTC	CASSLPRGAGANVLTF